The 30 T cell receptor beta chains given below trace back to one sample, sequenced in a study of identical twins (dated by TCRdb to between 2015 and 2016). Receptors were amplified or captured by 5' RACE. The listed sequencing device is Illumina HiSeq 2000. TCRdb's own reprocessing of the public reads used fastp at Q25 and MiXCR and kept productive beta chains. Merged by CDR3 protein, the rows form single entries marked with the most common genes and DNA. Within this sample are 1.5 million or so distinct CDR3 sequences, with about 32% of them counted one time only. The ten largest clonotypes hold 0.25% to 0.3% of the sample. Material: cord blood. The receptors here all came from a newborn girl in good health.

This clonotype was observed a handful of times. The chain combines TRBV20-1 with TRBJ2-3, with D possibly TRBD2 on 5 matching bases. The CDR3 runs 15 residues. With 3 bases removed from V and 4 bases from J, the gap between germline ends came to 17 bases. Germline V gene lookup returns CDR1 DFQATT and CDR2 SNEGSKA (reference sequence). Here the CDR3 reads CSASRSGSIADTQYF. CDR3 nucleotides: TGCAGTGCTAGCCGGAGCGGTAGCATCGCAGATACGCAGTATTTT.

This clonotype was found many times. This chain links TRBV9 with TRBJ2-3; no reliable D call. The ends were cut back, 0 bases at V and 6 bases at J, with 5 bases in the middle. The CDR3 length is 12 residues. The V gene's germline CDR1 is SGDLS and CDR2 YYNGEE. Written as DNA, the CDR3 is TGTGCCAGCAGCGTAGCGGAGGATACGCAGTATTTT. Its translation is CASSVAEDTQYF.

This clonotype was detected only a few times. V is TRBV5-5 and J is TRBJ2-5, with D uncertain. Trimming stripped 0 bases from V and 12 bases from J, with 12 bases between. This CDR3 is built from 12 residues. CDR1 is SGHKS and CDR2 is YYEKEE in the germline V gene (reference sequence). The CDR3 protein is CASSLAIERKYF. In DNA, the CDR3 is TGTGCCAGCAGCTTGGCAATAGAGAGGAAGTACTTC.

The CDR3, as DNA: TGTGCCAGCAGCTCTGGGGGGCTTGCCTACGAGCAGTACTTC. Its translation is CASSSGGLAYEQYF. This chain links TRBV6-4 with TRBJ2-7; the D call may be TRBD1 or TRBD2 (6 bases each). The V gene's germline CDR1 is MRHNA and CDR2 SNTAGT. The CDR3 loop spans 14 amino acids. The V and J ends lost 6 bases and 2 bases respectively, with 14 bases between them.

The CDR3 DNA follows: TGTGCCAGCAGTTTTAATGGGGGGGACACTGAAGCTTTCTTT. Translating gives CASSFNGGDTEAFF. This chain uses TRBV27 with TRBJ1-1; D might be TRBD1 (5 bases). The CDR3 has 14 residues. CDR1 MNHEY and CDR2 SMNVEV come from the germline V gene (reference sequence). The V and J ends lost 3 bases and 3 bases respectively, with 11 bases between them.

Concerning this clonotype itself: This sequence may be a read error, since a much larger clone differs from it by one base. This chain joins TRBV7-9 and TRBJ2-4; TRBD1 or TRBD2 may be the D gene (6 bases each). The germline V gene encodes CDR1 SEHNR and CDR2 FQNEAQ (reference sequence). With 3 bases removed from V and 13 bases from J, the gap between germline ends came to 25 bases. This CDR3 has 16 amino acids. This CDR3 reads CASSFTRRGPYNEQYF. Written as DNA, the CDR3 is TGTGCCAGCAGCTTCACGCGTCGGGGGCCCTACAATGAGCAGTACTTC.

V is TRBV11-1 and J is TRBJ2-7; D might be TRBD1 (6 bases). The J call may be in error: the DNA end matches TRBJ2-5 better. CDR1 and CDR2 (germline): SGHAT, FQDESV (reference sequence). CDR3 length: 18 amino acids. The CDR3 DNA reads as TGTGCCAGCAGCTTAAGCAGAGGAACAGGGAAAGTAGTGGAGACCCAGTACTTC. Residues: CASSLSRGTGKVVETQYF.

The rearrangement joins TRBV28 to TRBJ2-3, with TRBD2 matching over 13 bases. Germline-derived CDR1 and CDR2 are MDHEN and SYDVKM. V lost 8 bases, J lost 5 bases, and 7 bases stayed unmatched. This CDR3 spans 15 amino acids. CDR3 sequence reads: CASWGLAGTVDTQYF. The CDR3 DNA reads as TGTGCCAGCTGGGGACTAGCGGGAACCGTAGATACGCAGTATTTT.

This clonotype was counted once. One junction end disagrees with the germline gene, perhaps due to a read error. The chain recombines TRBV3-1 with TRBJ2-1; 9 bases match TRBD2. Germline CDR1 LGHDT, CDR2 YNNKEL (reference sequence). The CDR3 spans 17 residues. CDR3 residues: CASSQGLAVISYSEQFF. The CDR3 DNA reads as TGTGCCAGCAGCCAAGGACTAGCGGTTATCTCCTACAGTGAGCAGTTCTTC.

The sample holds many counts of this clonotype. The rearrangement joins TRBV20-1 to TRBJ2-7; D remains unclear. The CDR3 spans 11 residues. Germline CDR1 and CDR2: DFQATT and SNEGSKA (reference sequence). V lost 3 bases and J lost 4, with 7 bases in between. As DNA, the CDR3 is TGCAGTGCTAGTCCCCGGTACGAGCAGTACTTC. Encoded protein: CSASPRYEQYF.

The rearrangement links TRBV30 to TRBJ1-2; D remains unclear. This CDR3 comprises 12 residues. Trimming stripped 2 bases from V and 5 bases from J, with 9 bases between. Germline CDR1 GTSNPN, CDR2 SVGIG (reference sequence). The CDR3 loop is CAWSLFPYGYTF. As DNA, the CDR3 is TGTGCCTGGAGTTTATTCCCATATGGCTACACCTTC.

This clonotype was seen more than once but under ten times. The V gene is TRBV4-2, the J gene TRBJ2-7; D ambiguous. The length of the CDR3 is 15 residues. V lost 0 bases to trimming and J lost 2 bases, with 11 bases between them. Germline assignment: CDR1 LGHNA and CDR2 YNFKEQ. The CDR3 loop is CASSQDGQAPYEQYF. DNA for the CDR3: TGTGCCAGCAGCCAAGATGGCCAGGCCCCCTACGAGCAGTACTTC.

J is TRBJ2-1 and V is TRBV29-1, with a weak D call TRBD2 (6 bases). Trimming stripped 3 bases from V and 9 bases from J, with 24 bases between. Germline V gives CDR1 SQVTM, CDR2 ANQGSEA. The CDR3 runs 16 residues. CDR3 residues: CSVDLDYSLPYGEQFF. The CDR3 nucleotides are TGCAGCGTTGATCTGGACTACTCATTACCCTACGGTGAGCAGTTCTTC.

To note about this clonotype: Since a much larger clone is just one base distant, this may be a read error. The chain carries TRBV5-1 and TRBJ2-1; D uncertain. Germline values: CDR1 SGHRS, CDR2 YFSETQ. The CDR3 sequence is 14 residues long. This chain's CDR3 is CASRLNSNYNGQFF. CDR3 in DNA: TGCGCCAGCAGATTAAACTCGAACTACAATGGGCAGTTCTTC.

A word on this clonotype: This sequence may be a read error, since a much larger clone differs from it by one base. The chain carries TRBV29-1 and TRBJ2-1, with D perhaps TRBD2 (6 bases). The end of the DNA fits TRBJ2-7 better, so the J call may be wrong. The germline CDR1 and CDR2 sequences are SQVTM and ANQGSEA. CDR3 size: 13 residues. The CDR3 nucleotides read TGCAGCACCAGCGGGTCCTCCTACAATGAGCAGTACTTC. Amino acids: CSTSGSSYNEQYF.

The chain employs TRBV4-2 and TRBJ2-7; D is undetermined. Germline-derived CDR1 and CDR2 are LGHNA and YNFKEQ. The CDR3 totals 17 residues. Trimming took 1 base from V and 7 from J, leaving 23 bases between them. In DNA form, the CDR3 reads TGTGCCAGCAGCCAAGGGACCACTCCGCTCTCCTACAATGAGCAGTACTTC. It translates to CASSQGTTPLSYNEQYF.

In its sample, this clonotype was seen many times. The J gene is TRBJ2-3, the V gene TRBV4-2; D unclear. Germline-derived CDR1 and CDR2 are LGHNA and YNFKEQ. Trimming removed 4 bases at V and 2 bases at J, with 13 bases between. CDR3 length: 15 residues. CDR3 protein: CASSPGGPDTDTQYF. CDR3 DNA sequence: TGTGCCAGCAGCCCCGGTGGCCCGGACACAGATACGCAGTATTTT.

This clonotype was seen a handful of times. This CDR3 is CASSSRPRGSSYEQYF. The CDR3 DNA is TGTGCCAGCAGCTCCCGCCCCAGGGGGAGCTCCTACGAGCAGTACTTC. This chain uses TRBV5-5 with TRBJ2-7; 7 bases map to TRBD1. Germline assignment: CDR1 SGHKS and CDR2 YYEKEE (reference sequence). Trimming removed 3 bases from V and 0 bases from J; junction bases left unmatched: 9. The CDR3 has 16 amino acids.

The chain carries TRBV4-2 and TRBJ1-1, with D tentatively TRBD1 (5 bases). The V gene lost 0 bases and the J gene lost 8 bases, with 19 bases spanning the gap. The germline gives CDR1 LGHNA, CDR2 YNFKEQ. This CDR3 is built from 16 residues. The CDR3 region has the DNA TGTGCCAGCAGCCAAGATCAGTACAGGCTCAATCTGGAAGCTTTCTTT. This sequence encodes CASSQDQYRLNLEAFF.

The genes are TRBV4-1 and TRBJ2-5; TRBD2 might be the D (6 bases). Germline CDR1 reads MGHRA; CDR2 reads YSYEKL. Trimming cost V 1 base and J 11 bases, with 26 bases left between them. The CDR3 contains 17 residues. The CDR3 spells CASSQGWNGRVNNEQYF. For the CDR3, the DNA is TGCGCCAGCAGCCAAGGATGGAACGGGAGAGTAAACAATGAGCAGTACTTC.

This chain links TRBV24-1 with TRBJ1-5; tentatively, D is TRBD1 (6 bases). The CDR3 sequence is 17 residues long. The V and J ends lost 0 bases and 2 bases respectively, with 13 bases between them. Germline CDR1 is KGHDR and CDR2 is SFDVKD. CDR3: CATSDLQGRRGNQPQHF. The CDR3 nucleotides are TGTGCCACCAGTGATTTGCAGGGGCGGAGGGGCAATCAGCCCCAGCATTTT.

This clonotype occurred a few times. The J gene is TRBJ2-6, the V gene TRBV24-1; the match to TRBD1 covers 9 bases. Germline CDR1 KGHDR, CDR2 SFDVKD. Trimming removed 4 bases from V and 2 bases from J; junction bases left unmatched: 5. This CDR3 region has 17 residues. The CDR3 is CATSEPGTGTGANVLTF. In DNA, the CDR3 is TGTGCCACCAGTGAACCTGGGACAGGGACTGGGGCCAACGTCCTGACTTTC.

The V gene is TRBV28, the J gene TRBJ2-1, with TRBD2 as a possible D gene (5 bases). Trimming took 0 bases from V and 2 from J, leaving 5 bases between them. CDR1 is MDHEN, CDR2 SYDVKM, per germline. The CDR3 is made up of 14 amino acids. The CDR3 loop is CASSLWTTYNEQFF. CDR3 nucleotide sequence: TGTGCCAGCAGTTTATGGACTACCTACAATGAGCAGTTCTTC.

CDR3 in amino acids: CASSPSGTGGGRDQPQHF. The CDR3 nucleotides are TGTGCCAGCAGCCCTTCCGGGACAGGGGGCGGTAGGGATCAGCCCCAGCATTTT. This chain links TRBV6-1 with TRBJ1-5; 12 nucleotides match TRBD1. V lost 6 bases to trimming and J lost 5 bases; unmatched junction nucleotides: 14. Germline lookup yields CDR1 MNHNS and CDR2 SASEGT. The CDR3 contains 18 residues.

The V call is TRBV20-1, the J call TRBJ2-3, with 10 positions matching TRBD2. There are 14 residues in the CDR3. CDR1 is DFQATT, CDR2 SNEGSKA, per germline (reference sequence). Unmatched junction bases numbered 7, after V lost 6 bases and J lost 4 bases. CDR3 DNA sequence: TGCAGTGCCGAAGAGCGGGGGGGCCCAGATACGCAGTATTTT. Protein: CSAEERGGPDTQYF.

With regard to this clonotype: A junction end diverges from the germline sequence, so it may reflect a read error. The genes are TRBV27 and TRBJ2-7; D might be TRBD1 or TRBD2, each matching 5 bases. The CDR3 loop spans 18 amino acids. CDR1 MNHEY and CDR2 SMNVEV come from the germline V gene (reference sequence). The DNA for the CDR3 is TGTGCCGGCAGTTTAAGACCCCCTCTGGGGGTTAACTCCTACGAGCAGTACTTC. It yields the protein CAGSLRPPLGVNSYEQYF.

The V and J genes are TRBV5-3 and TRBJ2-1; the D gene is possibly TRBD1 (6 bases). The end of the DNA is better explained by TRBJ2-7, so the J call may be wrong. TRBV5-3 is classed as an ORF, of uncertain function. The CDR3 spans 15 residues. The CDR3 loop is CARSSVPGAYNEQYF. CDR3 bases: TGTGCCAGAAGCTCTGTCCCAGGGGCTTACAATGAGCAGTACTTC.

The rearrangement joins TRBV15 to TRBJ2-7; D is ambiguous. Deletions cut 1 base from V and 2 bases from J, with 6 bases between. Germline CDR1 LNHNV, CDR2 YYDKDF (reference sequence). This CDR3 is 13 amino acids long. The CDR3 reads CATSRGETYEQYF. In DNA form, the CDR3 reads TGTGCCACCAGCAGAGGTGAGACCTACGAGCAGTACTTC.

This clonotype occurred a few times. The chain uses TRBV24-1 and TRBJ2-3, with TRBD2 matching over 7 bases. The CDR3 runs to 16 residues. Germline loops: CDR1 KGHDR, CDR2 SFDVKD. J lost 2 bases, V lost 3 bases, and 7 bases had no gene match. The CDR3 spells CATSDPSGTNTDTQYF. In DNA, the CDR3 is TGTGCCACCAGTGATCCTAGCGGTACGAACACAGATACGCAGTATTTT.

As to this clonotype: A junction end diverges from the germline sequence, so it may reflect a read error. The chain uses TRBV12-3 or TRBV12-4 and TRBJ2-1, with D possibly called TRBD1 or TRBD2 (6 bases each). The length of the CDR3 is 14 residues. The CDR3 bases are TGTGCCAGCAGTTTAAAGGGGGGCTACGATGAGCAGTTCTTC. Encoded protein: CASSLKGGYDEQFF.